This T cell receptor beta chain was captured by sequencing in a study of T cells in Graves' hyperthyroidism and ophthalmopathy (dated by TCRdb to 2018 to 2020). For context, the study as a whole: Peripheral blood samples were taken at initial diagnosis, before any treatment was given. To identify TCR V-J signatures that set the groups apart, the researchers used a discovery cohort of approximately 98 patients, made up of roughly 40 with Graves' ophthalmopathy and approximately 57 with stable Graves' hyperthyroidism. Whether ophthalmopathy could be predicted prospectively was tested in an independent validation cohort made up of roughly 20 hyperthyroidism patients plus 17 patients who later progressed to ophthalmopathy. The 100 or so discovery patients were randomly split 7:3 into training and test sets. In addition, the study compared T-cell repertoires in thyroid tissue and in blood from several Graves' hyperthyroidism patients. Following sampling, methimazole starting at 30 mg daily was given to hyperthyroidism patients, and high-dose intravenous methylprednisolone was given to ophthalmopathy patients. The paper reports TCR Vbeta CDR3 sequencing of roughly 140 peripheral blood samples: some 44 ophthalmopathy, under 80 hyperthyroidism and 17 progressor patients. The research as a whole found: A 13 V-J signature model separated ophthalmopathy from stable hyperthyroidism, with roughly 88% sensitivity and 81% to 82% specificity in cross-validation and 80%/75% in testing. No statistical method was used to set the sample size in advance, and investigators knew the group allocation. In validation, the model predicted progression to ophthalmopathy a median of about 6.5 months before onset, with roughly 70% sensitivity and roughly 79% specificity. Most expanded thyroid clonotypes (frequency above 0.001) were also found in blood, which suggests that blood repertoires may mirror thyroid immune responses.

The TCR beta CDR3 regions were amplified from RNA transcripts. The TCR CDR3 was subjected to a first round of RT-PCR using the HTBI primer set and the Qiagen OneStep RT-PCR kit. Libraries were constructed in a second round of multiplex PCR, after which size selection and purification were performed. Sequencing of the libraries was done on an Illumina HiSeq2000 using paired-end 100 bp reads. The published analysis was carried out like this. Raw data were processed with SOAPnuke, discarding reads with adapters, uncalled bases, mean Phred below 15, or no exact constant-primer or identifier match. COPE v1.2.5 was used to merge the high-quality paired reads, and each unique nucleotide sequence was defined as a clonotype. Clonotypes were aligned to IMGT TRBV, TRBD and TRBJ reference segments using MiTCR v1.1. The analysis included only V-J combinations with a frequency above 0.0001, which together covered about 99% of the repertoires. The TCS score was defined as F50 (clonal expansion) divided by E x V (chaos), with BLOSUM62-based TCRdist calculated between CDR3 peptides within each V-J. Welch's t-statistics and random forest reduced roughly 540 V-J features to 13, which were used in a naive Bayes classifier (R e1071). Through fastp at Q25 and MiXCR, TCRdb rebuilt clones from the public reads, retaining in-frame beta chains. Every distinct CDR3 protein forms one entry, paired with its most common genes and DNA. The V and J calls follow TCRdb's processing rather than the paper's. Present in this sample are more than 650,000 distinct CDR3 sequences, roughly 15% of which were seen just once. More than 8.5% of the sample is taken by the ten largest.

CDR1 and CDR2 are read off the germline V gene (reference sequence) as DFQATT and SNEGSKA. From its cysteine to its phenylalanine, the CDR3 spans 12 amino acids. Of all the DNA, just the CDR3 is kept, 36 bases in frame from base 1. The junction shows trimming of 7 bases on V and 9 bases on J, plus 16 bases between the germline ends. A patient counted as having stable Graves' hyperthyroidism if no progression to ophthalmopathy occurred over 18 months of follow-up. Hyperthyroidism patients were newly diagnosed, with disease duration under 2 months, and aged 18 to 65 years. The study excluded patients with uncontrolled infections, other autoimmune diseases, pregnancy or lactation. Clinical symptoms, serum thyroxine and TRAb, thyroid ultrasound, and orbital computed tomography formed the basis for the diagnoses. PBMCs were separated from 7.5 to 10 ml of fresh peripheral blood using Ficoll-Paque density gradient centrifugation. Trizol reagent was used to extract total RNA, and RNA quality was then checked on an Agilent 2100 Bioanalyzer.

In regard to this clonotype: Its antigen is still unknown. No much larger clone is present one base from it, and per-base qualities are unavailable.

The receptor's source is a woman under 30 with Graves' hyperthyroidism. The V gene is TRBV20-1 and the J gene is TRBJ1-5; the D gene cannot be named for sure. The specimen was blood. The bases read TGCAGTGGCAGGACGGGAAATGGGCCCCAGCATTTT. It is translated as CSGRTGNGPQHF.